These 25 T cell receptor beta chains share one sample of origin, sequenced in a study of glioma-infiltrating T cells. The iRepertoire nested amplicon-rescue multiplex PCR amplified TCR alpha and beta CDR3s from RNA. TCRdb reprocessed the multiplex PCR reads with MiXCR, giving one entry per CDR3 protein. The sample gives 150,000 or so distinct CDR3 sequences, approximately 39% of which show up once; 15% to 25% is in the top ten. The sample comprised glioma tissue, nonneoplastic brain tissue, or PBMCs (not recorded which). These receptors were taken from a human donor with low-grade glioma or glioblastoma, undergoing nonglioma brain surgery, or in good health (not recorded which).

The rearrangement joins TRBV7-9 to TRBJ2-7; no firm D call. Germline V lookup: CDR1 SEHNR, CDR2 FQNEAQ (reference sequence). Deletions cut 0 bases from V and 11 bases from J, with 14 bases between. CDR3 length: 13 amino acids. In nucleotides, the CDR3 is TGTGCCAGCAGCTTAGCGTCCGACCGTGCAGAGTACTTC. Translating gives CASSLASDRAEYF.

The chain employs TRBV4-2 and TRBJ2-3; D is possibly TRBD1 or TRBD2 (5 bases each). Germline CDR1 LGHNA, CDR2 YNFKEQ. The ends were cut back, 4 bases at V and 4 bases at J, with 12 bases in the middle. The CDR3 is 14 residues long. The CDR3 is CASSLDVGADTQYF. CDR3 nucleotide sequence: TGTGCCAGCAGCCTAGATGTGGGGGCAGATACGCAGTATTTT.

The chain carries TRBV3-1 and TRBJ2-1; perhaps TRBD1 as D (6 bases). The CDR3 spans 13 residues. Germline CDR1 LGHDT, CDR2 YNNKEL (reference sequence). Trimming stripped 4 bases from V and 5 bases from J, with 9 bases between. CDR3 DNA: TGTGCCAGCAGCCGCGCAGGGGACAATGAGCAGTTCTTC. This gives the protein CASSRAGDNEQFF.

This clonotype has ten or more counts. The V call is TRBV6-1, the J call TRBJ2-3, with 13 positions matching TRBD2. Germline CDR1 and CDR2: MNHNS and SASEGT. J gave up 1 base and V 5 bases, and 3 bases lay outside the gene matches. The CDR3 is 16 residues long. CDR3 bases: TGTGCCAGCAGTCGCGGACTAGCGGGAGGCACAGATACGCAGTATTTT. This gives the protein CASSRGLAGGTDTQYF.

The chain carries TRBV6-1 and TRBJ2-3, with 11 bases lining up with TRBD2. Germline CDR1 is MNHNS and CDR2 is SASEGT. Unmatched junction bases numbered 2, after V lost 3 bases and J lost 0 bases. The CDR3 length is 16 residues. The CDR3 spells CASSDLAGGSTDTQYF. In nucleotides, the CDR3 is TGTGCCAGCAGTGACCTAGCGGGAGGTAGCACAGATACGCAGTATTTT.

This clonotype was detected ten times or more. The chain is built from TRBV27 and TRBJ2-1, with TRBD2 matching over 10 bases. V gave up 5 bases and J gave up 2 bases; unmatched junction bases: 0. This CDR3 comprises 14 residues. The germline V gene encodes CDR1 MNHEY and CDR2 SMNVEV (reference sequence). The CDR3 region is CASSLAGAYNEQFF. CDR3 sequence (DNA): TGTGCCAGCAGTCTAGCGGGAGCCTACAATGAGCAGTTCTTC.

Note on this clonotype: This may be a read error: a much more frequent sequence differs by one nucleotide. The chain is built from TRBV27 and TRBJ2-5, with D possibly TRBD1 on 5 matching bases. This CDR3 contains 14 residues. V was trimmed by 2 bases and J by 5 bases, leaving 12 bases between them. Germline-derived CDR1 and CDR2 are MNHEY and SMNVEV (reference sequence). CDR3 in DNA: TGTGCCAGCAGTTTAGGGGCACCGGAGGAGACCCAGTACTTC. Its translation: CASSLGAPEETQYF.

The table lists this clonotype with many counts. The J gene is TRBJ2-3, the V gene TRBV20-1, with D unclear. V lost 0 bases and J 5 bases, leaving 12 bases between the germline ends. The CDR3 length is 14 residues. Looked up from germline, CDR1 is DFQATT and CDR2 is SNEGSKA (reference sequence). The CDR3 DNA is TGCAGTGCTAGAGACTCAAGGGAATTAGATACGCAGTATTTT. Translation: CSARDSRELDTQYF.

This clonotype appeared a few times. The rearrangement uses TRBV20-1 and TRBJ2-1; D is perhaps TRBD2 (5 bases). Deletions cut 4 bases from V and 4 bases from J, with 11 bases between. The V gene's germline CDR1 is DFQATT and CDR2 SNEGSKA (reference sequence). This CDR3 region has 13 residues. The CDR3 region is CSAKRTGYNEQFF. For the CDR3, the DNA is TGCAGTGCTAAGCGGACCGGTTACAATGAGCAGTTCTTC.

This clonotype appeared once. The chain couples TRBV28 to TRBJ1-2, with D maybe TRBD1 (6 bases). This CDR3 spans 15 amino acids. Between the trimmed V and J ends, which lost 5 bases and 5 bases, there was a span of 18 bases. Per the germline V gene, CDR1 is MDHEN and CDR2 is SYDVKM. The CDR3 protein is CASSEFGPQGYGYTF. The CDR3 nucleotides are TGTGCCAGCAGTGAGTTTGGGCCTCAGGGGTATGGCTACACCTTC.

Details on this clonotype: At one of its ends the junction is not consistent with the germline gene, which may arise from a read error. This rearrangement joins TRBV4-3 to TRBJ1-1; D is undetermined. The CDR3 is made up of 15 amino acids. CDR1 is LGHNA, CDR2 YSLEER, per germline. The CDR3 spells CASSQEWGRNPEAFF. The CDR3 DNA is TGCGCCAGCAGCCAAGAATGGGGTCGGAACCCTGAAGCTTTCTTT.

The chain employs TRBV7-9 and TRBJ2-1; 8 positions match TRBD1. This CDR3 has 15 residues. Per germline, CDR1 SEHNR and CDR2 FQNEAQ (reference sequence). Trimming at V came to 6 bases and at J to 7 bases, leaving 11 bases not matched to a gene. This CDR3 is CASSRGAGGRNEQFF. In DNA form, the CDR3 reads TGTGCCAGCAGTCGCGGGGCAGGGGGCCGAAATGAGCAGTTCTTC.

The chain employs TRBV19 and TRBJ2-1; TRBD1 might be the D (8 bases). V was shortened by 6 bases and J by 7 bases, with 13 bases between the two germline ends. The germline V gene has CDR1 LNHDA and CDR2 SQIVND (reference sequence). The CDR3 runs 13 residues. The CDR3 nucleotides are TGTGCCAGTAGCCTACAGGGGGGGAATGAGCAGTTCTTC. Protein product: CASSLQGGNEQFF. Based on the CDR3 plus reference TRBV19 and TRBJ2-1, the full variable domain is DGGITQSPKYLFRKEGQNVTLSCEQNLNHDAMYWYRQDPGQGLRLIYYSQIVNDFQKGDIAEGYSVSREKKESFPLTVTSAQKNPTAFYLCASSLQGGNEQFFGPGTRLTVL.

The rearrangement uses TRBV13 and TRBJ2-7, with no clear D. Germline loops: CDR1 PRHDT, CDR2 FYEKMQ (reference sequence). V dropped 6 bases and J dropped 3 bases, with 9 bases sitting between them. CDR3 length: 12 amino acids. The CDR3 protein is CASREIDYEQYF. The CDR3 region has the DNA TGTGCCAGCAGGGAAATAGACTACGAGCAGTACTTC.

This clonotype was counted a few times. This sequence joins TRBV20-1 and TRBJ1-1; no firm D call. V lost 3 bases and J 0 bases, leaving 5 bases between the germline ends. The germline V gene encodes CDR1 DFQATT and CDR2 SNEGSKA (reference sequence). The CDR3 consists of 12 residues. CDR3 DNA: TGCAGTGCTAGTCGGTTGAACACTGAAGCTTTCTTT. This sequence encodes CSASRLNTEAFF.

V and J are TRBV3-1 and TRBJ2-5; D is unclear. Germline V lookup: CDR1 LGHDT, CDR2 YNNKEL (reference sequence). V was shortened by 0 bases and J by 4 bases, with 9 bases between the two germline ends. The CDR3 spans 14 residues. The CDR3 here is CASSQDGLRETQYF. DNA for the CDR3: TGTGCCAGCAGCCAAGACGGGCTCAGAGAGACCCAGTACTTC.

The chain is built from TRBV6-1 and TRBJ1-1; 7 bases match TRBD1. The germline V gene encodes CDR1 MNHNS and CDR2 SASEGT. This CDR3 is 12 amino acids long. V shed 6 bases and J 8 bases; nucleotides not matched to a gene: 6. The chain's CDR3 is CASRTGSREAFF. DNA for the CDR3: TGTGCCAGCAGGACAGGGTCAAGGGAAGCTTTCTTT.

Here the CDR3 DNA reads TGTGCCAGTCGAACATGGCAGGGGGAAGACTATGGCTACACCTTC. Translated, it gives CASRTWQGEDYGYTF. V usage is TRBV2 and J usage is TRBJ1-2, with TRBD1 matching 7 bases. CDR3 size: 15 residues. Trimming cost V 9 bases and J 3 bases; bases outside gene matches: 13. Germline values: CDR1 SNHLY, CDR2 FYNNEI.

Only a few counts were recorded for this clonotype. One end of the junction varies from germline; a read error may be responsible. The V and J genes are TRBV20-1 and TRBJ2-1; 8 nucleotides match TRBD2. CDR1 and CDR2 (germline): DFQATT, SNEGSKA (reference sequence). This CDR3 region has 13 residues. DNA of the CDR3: TGCAGTGCGAGAGGGACTAGTGCGAATGAGCAGTTCTTC. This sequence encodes CSARGTSANEQFF.

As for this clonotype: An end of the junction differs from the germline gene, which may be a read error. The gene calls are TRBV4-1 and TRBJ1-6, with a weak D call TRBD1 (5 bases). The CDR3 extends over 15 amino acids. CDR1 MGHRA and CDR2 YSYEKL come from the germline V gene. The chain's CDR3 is CANSQDGTTNSPLHF. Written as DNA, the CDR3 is TGCGCCAACAGCCAAGATGGGACCACTAATTCACCCCTCCACTTT.

DNA for the CDR3: TGCAGTGCCCCCGTCGGGAACACCGGGGAGCTGTTTTTT. Protein: CSAPVGNTGELFF. This rearrangement joins TRBV20-1 to TRBJ2-2; no clear D. V was shortened by 6 bases and J by 1 base, with 9 bases between the two germline ends. This CDR3 comprises 13 residues. Germline V gene data show CDR1 as DFQATT and CDR2 as SNEGSKA (reference sequence).

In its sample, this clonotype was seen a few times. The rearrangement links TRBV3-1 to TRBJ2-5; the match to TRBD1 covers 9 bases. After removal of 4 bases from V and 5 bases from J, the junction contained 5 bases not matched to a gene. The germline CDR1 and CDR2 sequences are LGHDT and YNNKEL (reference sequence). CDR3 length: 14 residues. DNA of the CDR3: TGTGCCAGCAGCCCAACAGGGGGCTGGGAGACCCAGTACTTC. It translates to CASSPTGGWETQYF.

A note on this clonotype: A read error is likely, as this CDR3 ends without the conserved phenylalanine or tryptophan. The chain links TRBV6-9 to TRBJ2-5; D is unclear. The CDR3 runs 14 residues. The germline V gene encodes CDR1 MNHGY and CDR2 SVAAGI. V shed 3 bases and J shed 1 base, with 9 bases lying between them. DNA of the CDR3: TGTGCCAGCAGTTACCGAACGGGCCAAGAGACCCAGTACTCC. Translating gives CASSYRTGQETQYS.

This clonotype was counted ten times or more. The CDR3 sequence is CASRRVGTLPEAFF. The DNA of the CDR3 is TGTGCCAGCAGACGAGTCGGGACATTACCAGAAGCTTTCTTT. The V gene is TRBV6-1, the J gene TRBJ1-1, with D possibly TRBD1 on 6 matching bases. V shed 6 bases and J shed 8 bases, with 19 bases lying between them. Looked up from germline, CDR1 is MNHNS and CDR2 is SASEGT. This CDR3 has 14 residues.

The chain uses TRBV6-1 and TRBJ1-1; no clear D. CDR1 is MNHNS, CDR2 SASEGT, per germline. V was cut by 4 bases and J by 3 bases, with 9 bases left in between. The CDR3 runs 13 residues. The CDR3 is CASSVVVDTEAFF. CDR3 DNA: TGTGCCAGCAGTGTAGTGGTGGACACTGAAGCTTTCTTT.